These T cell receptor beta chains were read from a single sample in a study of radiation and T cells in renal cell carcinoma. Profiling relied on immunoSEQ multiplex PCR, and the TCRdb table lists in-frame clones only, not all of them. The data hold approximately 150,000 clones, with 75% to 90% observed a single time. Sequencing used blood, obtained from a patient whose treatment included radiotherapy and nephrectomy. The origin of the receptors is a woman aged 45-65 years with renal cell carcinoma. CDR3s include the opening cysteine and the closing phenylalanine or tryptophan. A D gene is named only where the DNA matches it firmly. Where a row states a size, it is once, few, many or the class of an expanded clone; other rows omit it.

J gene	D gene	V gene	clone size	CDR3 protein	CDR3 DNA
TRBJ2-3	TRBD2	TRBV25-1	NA	CASSEGTSGRADTQYF	TGTGCCAGCAGTGAGGGGACTAGCGGGAGGGCAGATACGCAGTATTTT
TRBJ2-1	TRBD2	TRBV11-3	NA	CASSRGGYNEQFF	TGTGCCAGCAGCCGGGGGGGATACAATGAGCAGTTCTTC
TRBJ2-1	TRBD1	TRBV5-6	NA	CASRGPRTGHNEQFF	TGTGCCAGCCGGGGCCCCAGGACAGGGCACAATGAGCAGTTCTTC
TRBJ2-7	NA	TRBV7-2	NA	CASTRPELDEQYF	TGTGCCAGCACGCGGCCAGAGCTGGACGAGCAGTACTTC
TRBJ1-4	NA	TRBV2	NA	CASSDGRNEKLFF	TGTGCCAGCAGTGATGGGCGGAATGAAAAACTGTTTTTT
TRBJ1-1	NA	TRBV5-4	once	CASSVGGSNTEAFF	TGTGCCAGCAGCGTTGGGGGGAGCAACACTGAAGCTTTCTTT
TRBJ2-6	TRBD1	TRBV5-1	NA	CASSEGASGANVLTF	TGCGCCAGCAGCGAGGGGGCCTCTGGGGCCAACGTCCTGACTTTC
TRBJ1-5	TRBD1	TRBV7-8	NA	CASSLDATGGDGQPQHF	TGTGCCAGCAGCTTAGACGCGACAGGGGGCGATGGTCAGCCCCAGCATTTT
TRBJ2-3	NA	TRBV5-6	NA	CASSWPGVDTQYF	TGTGCCAGCAGCTGGCCCGGGGTAGATACGCAGTATTTT
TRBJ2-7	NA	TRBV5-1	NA	CASNVDGSLPEQYF	TGCGCCAGCAATGTTGACGGGAGCTTACCCGAGCAGTACTTC
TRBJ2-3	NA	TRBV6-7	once	CASSYNLLAQRDSDTQYF	TGTGCCAGCAGTTACAACCTTCTTGCGCAGAGGGATTCTGATACGCAGTATTTT
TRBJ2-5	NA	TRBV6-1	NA	CASSDSVGAQETQYF	TGTGCCAGCAGTGATAGTGTGGGGGCGCAAGAGACCCAGTACTTC
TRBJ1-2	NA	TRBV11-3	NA	CASSQGGQATNYGYTF	TGTGCCAGCAGTCAGGGTGGGCAGGCCACCAACTATGGCTACACCTTC
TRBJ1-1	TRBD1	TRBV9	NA	CASSVLGTGNTEAFF	TGTGCCAGCAGCGTACTCGGGACAGGGAACACTGAAGCTTTCTTT
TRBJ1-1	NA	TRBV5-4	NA	CASSLGSGNTEAFF	TGTGCCAGCAGCTTGGGGTCGGGGAACACTGAAGCTTTCTTT
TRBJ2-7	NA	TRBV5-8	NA	CASSFSYEQYF	TGTGCCAGCAGCTTTTCCTACGAGCAGTACTTC
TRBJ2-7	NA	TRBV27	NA	CASNWGDLAYEQYF	TGTGCCAGCAATTGGGGTGACTTGGCCTACGAGCAGTACTTC
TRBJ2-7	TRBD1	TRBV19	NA	CASSRQGWYEQYF	TGTGCCAGTAGCAGACAGGGTTGGTACGAGCAGTACTTC
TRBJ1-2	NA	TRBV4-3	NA	CASSQTGTHNYGYTF	TGCGCCAGCAGCCAAACCGGGACACACAACTATGGCTACACCTTC
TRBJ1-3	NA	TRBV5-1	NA	CASSPGPTGNTIYF	TGCGCCAGCAGCCCGGGACCCACTGGAAACACCATATATTTT
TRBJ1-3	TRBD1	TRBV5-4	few	CASSSTGAGNTIYF	TGTGCCAGCAGCTCGACAGGGGCTGGAAACACCATATATTTT
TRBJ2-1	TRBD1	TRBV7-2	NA	CASRGHRQGNNRDYNEQFF	TGTGCCAGCAGAGGTCATCGACAGGGGAACAATCGGGACTACAATGAGCAGTTCTTC
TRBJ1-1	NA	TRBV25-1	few	CASSDRVAEAFF	TGTGCCAGCAGTGACAGGGTCGCTGAAGCTTTCTTT
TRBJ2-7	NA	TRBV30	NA	CAWRPAPGPYEQYF	TGTGCCTGGAGGCCGGCGCCGGGACCCTACGAGCAGTACTTC
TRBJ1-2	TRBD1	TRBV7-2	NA	CASSQTGGLNYGYTF	TGTGCCAGCAGCCAAACAGGGGGCCTTAACTATGGCTACACCTTC
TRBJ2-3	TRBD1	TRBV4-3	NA	CASSQDGTGGRTDTQYF	TGCGCCAGCAGCCAAGACGGGACAGGGGGCAGGACAGATACGCAGTATTTT
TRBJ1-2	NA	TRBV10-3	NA	CAISESSYGYTF	TGTGCCATCAGTGAGTCCTCTTATGGCTACACCTTC
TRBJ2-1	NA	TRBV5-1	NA	CASSLGGTRNEQFF	TGCGCCAGCAGCTTGGGAGGTACTAGGAATGAGCAGTTCTTC
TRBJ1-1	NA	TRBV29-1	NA	CSVQHTEAFF	TGCAGCGTCCAACACACTGAAGCTTTCTTT
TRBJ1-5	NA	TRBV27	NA	CASSLASGNQPQHF	TGTGCCAGCAGTTTAGCGTCAGGAAATCAGCCCCAGCATTTT
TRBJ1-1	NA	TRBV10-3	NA	CAISGPLTNTEAFF	TGTGCCATCAGTGGCCCATTAACGAACACTGAAGCTTTCTTT
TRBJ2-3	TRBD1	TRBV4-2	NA	CASRRGQNPTDTQYF	TGTGCCAGCAGACGGGGACAGAACCCGACGGATACGCAGTATTTT
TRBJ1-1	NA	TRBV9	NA	CASATGGNTEAFF	TGTGCCAGCGCAACAGGCGGGAACACTGAAGCTTTCTTT
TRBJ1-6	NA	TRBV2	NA	CASSGTTGGNSPLHF	TGTGCCAGCAGTGGTACCACAGGCGGGAATTCACCCCTCCACTTT
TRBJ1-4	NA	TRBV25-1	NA	CASTENEKLFF	TGTGCCAGCACGGAGAATGAAAAACTGTTTTTT
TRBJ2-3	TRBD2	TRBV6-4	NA	CASSGLAGSDTQYF	TGTGCCAGCAGTGGTTTAGCGGGGTCAGATACGCAGTATTTT
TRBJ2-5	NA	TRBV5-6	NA	CASRRRETQYF	TGTGCCAGCAGACGCCGGGAGACCCAGTACTTC
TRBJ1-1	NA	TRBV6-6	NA	CASSYRKNTEAFF	TGTGCCAGCAGTTACCGAAAGAACACTGAAGCTTTCTTT
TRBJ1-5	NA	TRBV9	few	CASSVGSNQPQHF	TGTGCCAGCAGCGTAGGCAGCAATCAGCCCCAGCATTTT
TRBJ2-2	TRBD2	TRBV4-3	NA	CASSRQRGGRGGELFF	TGCGCCAGCAGCCGTCAACGGGGGGGGCGAGGCGGGGAGCTGTTTTTT
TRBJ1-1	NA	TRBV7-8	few	CASSLQVLNTEAFF	TGTGCCAGCAGCTTACAGGTCCTGAACACTGAAGCTTTCTTT
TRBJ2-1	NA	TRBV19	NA	CASSINSLTMLSSYNEQFF	TGTGCCAGTAGTATCAACTCCCTGACGATGCTGAGCTCCTACAATGAGCAGTTCTTC
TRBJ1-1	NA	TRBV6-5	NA	CASSYSDPQYGAFF	TGTGCCAGCAGTTACTCGGACCCCCAGTACGGAGCTTTCTTT
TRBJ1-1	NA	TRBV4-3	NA	CASSQDRGTEAFF	TGCGCCAGCAGCCAAGATCGTGGTACTGAAGCTTTCTTT
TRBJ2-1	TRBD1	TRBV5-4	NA	CASSSGQGAGNEQFF	TGTGCCAGCAGCTCAGGACAGGGGGCGGGAAATGAGCAGTTCTTC
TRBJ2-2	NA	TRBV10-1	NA	CASSDWASGELFF	TGCGCCAGCAGTGATTGGGCGAGCGGGGAGCTGTTTTTT
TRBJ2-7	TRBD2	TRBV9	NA	CASSSGGWDADLSYEQYF	TGTGCCAGCAGCAGCGGGGGGTGGGACGCGGACCTCTCCTACGAGCAGTACTTC
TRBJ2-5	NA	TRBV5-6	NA	CASSLTGAGETQYF	TGTGCCAGCAGCTTAACGGGGGCAGGGGAGACCCAGTACTTC
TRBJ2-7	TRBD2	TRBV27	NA	CASSLRPSGDYEQYF	TGTGCCAGCAGTTTACGGCCTAGCGGGGATTACGAGCAGTACTTC
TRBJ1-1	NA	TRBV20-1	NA	CSARVNTEAFF	TGCAGTGCTAGAGTGAACACTGAAGCTTTCTTT
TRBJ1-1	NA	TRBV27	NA	CASRREVNTEAFF	TGTGCCAGCAGACGAGAGGTGAACACTGAAGCTTTCTTT
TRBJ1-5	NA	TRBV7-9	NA	CASSLALSNQPQHF	TGTGCCAGCAGCTTAGCACTAAGCAATCAGCCCCAGCATTTT
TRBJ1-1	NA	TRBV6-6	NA	CASSYVQAEAFF	TGTGCCAGCAGTTACGTTCAGGCTGAAGCTTTCTTT